Each of the 21 T cell receptor beta chains below was sequenced from the same sample in a study of beta chain features in type 1 diabetes. General study results and limits: A moderate, significant TCRB CDR3 shortening appeared in type 1 diabetes across four CD4+ subsets.

These receptors have no known antigen. The whole isolated RNA underwent reverse transcription, so sequencing captured expressed TCRB transcripts. Produced via immunoSEQ multiplex PCR; TCRdb's table is partial and in-frame only. The sample lists hundreds of thousands of clones, over 14% occurring once. Sequenced sample: naive CD4+ T cells from blood. Every receptor here comes from a man younger than 30 with type 1 diabetes.

The chain couples TRBV2 to TRBJ1-1; the D is unclear. The CDR3 loop spans 12 amino acids. Trimming left V 1 base short and J 9 bases short, with 9 bases between. Germline loops: CDR1 SNHLY, CDR2 FYNNEI. CDR3 bases: TGTGCCAGCAGTGAAGGTGGGAGGAAAGCTTTCTTT. Translation gives CASSEGGRKAFF.

Only a few counts were recorded for this clone. The chain joins TRBV7-2 to TRBJ2-7; 11 bases are shared with TRBD2. Trimming removed 2 bases from V and 6 bases from J; junction bases left unmatched: 6. Germline V gives CDR1 SGHTA, CDR2 FQGNSA. This CDR3 has 15 residues. This CDR3 is CASSLRPSGRSEQYF. Written as DNA, the CDR3 is TGTGCCAGCAGCTTAAGGCCTAGCGGGAGGAGCGAGCAGTACTTC. Looking up the rest from reference TRBV7-2 and TRBJ2-7 gives the full variable domain: GAGVSQSPSNKVTEKGKDVELRCDPISGHTALYWYRQSLGQGLEFLIYFQGNSAPDKSGLPSDRFSAERTGGSVSTLTIQRTQQEDSAVYLCASSLRPSGRSEQYFGPGTRLTVT.

V is TRBV7-9 and J is TRBJ2-7; 13 positions match TRBD2. After removal of 5 bases from V and 0 bases from J, the junction contained 13 bases not matched to a gene. The germline gives CDR1 SEHNR, CDR2 FQNEAQ (reference sequence). This CDR3 has 19 residues. CDR3 region: CASSPPGLAGLSRSYEQYF. DNA of the CDR3: TGTGCCAGCAGCCCGCCGGGACTAGCGGGGTTGAGTCGCTCCTACGAGCAGTACTTC.

This chain uses TRBV30 with TRBJ2-7; possible D gene TRBD1, 8 bases. Trimming removed 0 bases from V and 4 bases from J, with 13 bases in between. The CDR3 totals 14 residues. Germline lookup yields CDR1 GTSNPN and CDR2 SVGIG (reference sequence). For the CDR3, the DNA is TGTGCCTGGAGTGTAAACAGGGGGGGATACGAGCAGTACTTC. As protein: CAWSVNRGGYEQYF.

This clone was recorded a few times. The chain joins TRBV4-1 to TRBJ2-3; weak D call: TRBD1 (6 bases). Looked up from germline, CDR1 is MGHRA and CDR2 is YSYEKL. The CDR3 runs to 16 residues. Trimming took off 1 base at V and 4 bases at J, with 15 bases between the two ends. For the CDR3, the DNA is TGCGCCAGCAGCCAAGGTATCCAGGGGTTTGCAGATACGCAGTATTTT. This sequence encodes CASSQGIQGFADTQYF.

V gene TRBV7-9 combines with J gene TRBJ1-2; weak D call: TRBD1 (6 bases). Trimming shortened V by 5 bases and J by 4 bases, and 23 bases separated the two germline ends. Germline V gene data show CDR1 as SEHNR and CDR2 as FQNEAQ (reference sequence). This CDR3 is 17 amino acids long. CDR3 sequence reads: CASSRTSSGVWVYGYTF. The CDR3 nucleotides are TGTGCCAGCAGCCGTACTTCCTCAGGGGTCTGGGTCTATGGCTACACCTTC. Variable domain in full (rest from reference TRBV7-9 and TRBJ1-2): DTGVSQNPRHKITKRGQNVTFRCDPISEHNRLYWYRQTLGQGPEFLTYFQNEAQLEKSRLLSDRFSAERPKGSFSTLEIQRTEQGDSAMYLCASSRTSSGVWVYGYTFGSGTRLTVV.

This chain links TRBV15 with TRBJ2-7, with TRBD2 as a possible D gene (6 bases). The germline V gene encodes CDR1 LNHNV and CDR2 YYDKDF (reference sequence). V lost 0 bases, J lost 6 bases, and 6 bases lay in between. The CDR3 covers 12 residues. The CDR3 is CATSRDGGEQYF. In DNA, the CDR3 is TGTGCCACCAGCAGAGACGGGGGCGAGCAGTACTTC.

This clone was detected only a few times. V and J are TRBV28 and TRBJ2-5; the match to TRBD1 covers 7 bases. Per the germline V gene, CDR1 is MDHEN and CDR2 is SYDVKM. The CDR3 covers 14 residues. J was trimmed by 5 bases and V by 2 bases; bases with no gene match: 5. The CDR3 protein is CASSLQGEWETQYF. In DNA, the CDR3 is TGTGCCAGCAGTTTACAGGGGGAGTGGGAGACCCAGTACTTC.

This clone has just a few counts. The V call is TRBV30, the J call TRBJ1-2; D unclear. CDR1 GTSNPN and CDR2 SVGIG come from the germline V gene (reference sequence). CDR3 length equals 10 residues. V gave up 3 bases and J gave up 10 bases, with 9 bases separating them. For the CDR3, the DNA is TGTGCCTGGAGGCGGCAACTCTACACCTTC. Translated: CAWRRQLYTF.

The CDR3 protein is CASSPQRGADNEQFF. The CDR3 bases are TGTGCCAGCAGTCCCCAGCGGGGGGCAGACAATGAGCAGTTCTTC. The V gene is TRBV27, the J gene TRBJ2-1; the match to TRBD2 covers 9 bases. Unmatched junction bases numbered 7, after V lost 5 bases and J lost 5 bases. Germline CDR1 is MNHEY and CDR2 is SMNVEV (reference sequence). CDR3 length: 15 amino acids.

The table lists this clone with a few counts. The chain joins TRBV7-9 to TRBJ2-7, with D possibly TRBD1 on 5 matching bases. Trimming pared 3 bases from V and 5 bases from J, leaving 17 bases between. The CDR3 covers 15 residues. Germline V CDR1 and CDR2: SEHNR, FQNEAQ (reference sequence). As DNA, the CDR3 is TGTGCCAGCAGCTTTTTTCTATCAGGGATGCACGAGCAGTACTTC. Its translation is CASSFFLSGMHEQYF.

This clone turned up a few times. The rearrangement joins TRBV5-1 to TRBJ2-5; D is unclear. Trimming took 0 bases from V and 2 from J, leaving 5 bases between them. The CDR3 has 13 amino acids. Germline V lookup: CDR1 SGHRS, CDR2 YFSETQ. This CDR3 reads CASSLGRQETQYF. The CDR3 DNA reads as TGCGCCAGCAGCTTGGGCAGACAAGAGACCCAGTACTTC.

There are a few counts of this clone. The CDR3 DNA reads as TGTGCCAGCAGCCAATCGGGACAACGGAGGGGCTACACCTTC. It yields the protein CASSQSGQRRGYTF. This rearrangement joins TRBV16 to TRBJ1-2, with D perhaps TRBD1 (6 bases). This CDR3 comprises 14 residues. CDR1 and CDR2 (germline): KGHSY, FQNENV. The germline V and J ends were trimmed by 0 bases and 8 bases, with 13 bases remaining between them.

This chain joins TRBV30 and TRBJ2-7; 10 bases are shared with TRBD1. V was clipped by 4 bases and J by 3 bases; unmatched bases: 9. This CDR3 is 15 amino acids long. Germline CDR1 and CDR2: GTSNPN and SVGIG (reference sequence). The CDR3 region has the DNA TGTGCCTGGACAAAGACAGGGGGCGCATACTACGAGCAGTACTTC. Protein sequence: CAWTKTGGAYYEQYF. Variable domain in full (rest from reference TRBV30 and TRBJ2-7): SQTIHQWPATLVQPVGSPLSLECTVEGTSNPNLYWYRQAAGRGLQLLFYSVGIGQISSEVPQNLSASRPQDRQFILSSKKLLLSDSGFYLCAWTKTGGAYYEQYFGPGTRLTVT.

This clone turned up a few times. This chain joins TRBV6-6 and TRBJ2-1; 7 positions agree with TRBD2. CDR1 and CDR2 from the germline V gene are MNHNY and SVGAGI (reference sequence). The CDR3 contains 15 residues. The V segment lost 6 bases and the J segment 3 bases; nucleotides outside the gene matches: 8. The CDR3 nucleotides read TGTGCCAGCAGAACTCCTAGCGGTGACTACAATGAGCAGTTCTTC. This codes for CASRTPSGDYNEQFF.

This clone was recorded a few times. This rearrangement joins TRBV18 to TRBJ1-5; no reliable D call. This CDR3 spans 16 amino acids. The ends were cut back, 2 bases at V and 4 bases at J, with 15 bases in the middle. Germline V lookup: CDR1 KGHSH, CDR2 LQKENI. In nucleotides, the CDR3 is TGTGCCAGCTCACCAGGACTCAACCCGGGGAATCAGCCCCAGCATTTT. Its translation: CASSPGLNPGNQPQHF.

The table lists this clone with a few counts. The chain has TRBV6-5 and TRBJ2-7, with D maybe TRBD1 (5 bases). V dropped 6 bases and J dropped 0 bases, with 15 bases sitting between them. The germline V gene encodes CDR1 MNHEY and CDR2 SVGAGI. The CDR3 totals 15 residues. The CDR3 is CASSLAAGPSYEQYF. In DNA form, the CDR3 reads TGTGCCAGCAGCCTGGCCGCAGGGCCCTCCTACGAGCAGTACTTC.

This clone has more than one count but fewer than ten. J is TRBJ2-3 and V is TRBV27; TRBD2 matches 8 bases. J gave up 6 bases and V 6 bases, and 11 bases lay outside the gene matches. Germline assignment: CDR1 MNHEY and CDR2 SMNVEV (reference sequence). CDR3 size: 15 residues. DNA of the CDR3: TGTGCCAGCAGCTTGGGAGCGGGAGAGTGGGATACGCAGTATTTT. Translation: CASSLGAGEWDTQYF.

The rearrangement links TRBV4-1 to TRBJ2-3; 8 nucleotides align to TRBD2. This CDR3 is 14 amino acids long. The germline V gene has CDR1 MGHRA and CDR2 YSYEKL. V trimming: 5 bases; J trimming: 4 bases; junction bases outside the gene matches: 5. The chain's CDR3 is CASSGLAIADTQYF. The CDR3 nucleotides read TGCGCCAGCAGCGGACTAGCTATCGCAGATACGCAGTATTTT.

This clone has a count of ten or more. The chain has TRBV29-1 and TRBJ2-6; 11 bases align to TRBD1. Per the germline V gene, CDR1 is SQVTM and CDR2 is ANQGSEA. The CDR3 is 17 amino acids. Trimming at V came to 1 base and at J to 8 bases, leaving 10 bases not matched to a gene. The CDR3 coding sequence is TGCAGCGTTGAAGGCCAAACCGGGACAGGGGGAACCAACGTCCTGACTTTC. Translating it yields CSVEGQTGTGGTNVLTF.

The chain's CDR3 is CASSSTGSGEKLFF. CDR3 in DNA: TGCGCCAGCAGTTCTACAGGGAGTGGAGAAAAACTGTTTTTT. The genes are TRBV5-1 and TRBJ1-4; TRBD1 is a possible D gene (6 bases). The CDR3 is 14 residues long. V gave up 5 bases and J gave up 8 bases, with 16 bases separating them. The V gene's germline CDR1 is SGHRS and CDR2 YFSETQ.